This entry lists 29 T cell receptor beta chains sequenced from one sample in a study of neurological immune-mediated disorders. A single record per CDR3 protein comes from TCRdb applying MiXCR to the 5' RACE reads. The table lists roughly 17,000 distinct CDR3 sequences, over 2.5% of them singletons. Sequencing was carried out using PBMCs. The origin of the receptors is a young woman with multiple sclerosis.

This clonotype was observed at least ten times. The V gene is TRBV5-1, the J gene TRBJ2-7; perhaps TRBD1 as D (5 bases). This CDR3 has 13 residues. Trimming cost V 0 bases and J 4 bases, with 8 bases left between them. Per germline, CDR1 SGHRS and CDR2 YFSETQ. CDR3: CASSLEGEYEQYF. For the CDR3, the DNA is TGCGCCAGCAGCTTGGAAGGGGAATACGAGCAGTACTTC.

This clonotype was observed a handful of times. Germline is not matched at one junction end, which may reflect a read error. CDR3 bases: TGCGCCAGCAGCTTGGTTGCTGGCGGGGAGCCCCAGAATTTT. The encoded protein is CASSLVAGGEPQNF. V gene TRBV5-1 combines with J gene TRBJ1-5; D not resolved. CDR1 is SGHRS, CDR2 YFSETQ, per germline. This CDR3 is 14 amino acids long.

This clonotype appeared many times. The chain has TRBV3-1 and TRBJ1-1; a possible D gene is TRBD1 (6 bases). CDR1 is LGHDT and CDR2 is YNNKEL in the germline V gene (reference sequence). Trimming cost V 1 base and J 10 bases, with 13 bases left between them. The CDR3 contains 13 residues. CDR3 protein: CASSQVYEGGAFF. The CDR3 nucleotides read TGTGCCAGCAGCCAAGTGTATGAAGGGGGAGCTTTCTTT. The variable domain in full, completed from reference TRBV3-1 and TRBJ1-1, reads DTAVSQTPKYLVTQMGNDKSIKCEQNLGHDTMYWYKQDSKKFLKIMFSYNNKELIINETVPNRFSPKSPDKAHLNLHINSLELGDSAVYFCASSQVYEGGAFFGQGTRLTVV.

This clonotype showed up many times. This rearrangement joins TRBV20-1 to TRBJ2-2; TRBD1 is a possible D gene (6 bases). Trimming left V 3 bases short and J 3 bases short, with 14 bases between. The CDR3 has 15 amino acids. CDR1 DFQATT and CDR2 SNEGSKA come from the germline V gene (reference sequence). As DNA, the CDR3 is TGCAGTGCTAGGGACAGCAGGCGCGACACCGGGGAGCTGTTTTTT. This encodes CSARDSRRDTGELFF.

This clonotype came up many times. V gene TRBV20-1 combines with J gene TRBJ1-5, with D possibly matching TRBD1 (5 bases). V lost 3 bases to trimming and J lost 5 bases, with 17 bases between them. From germline, CDR1 is DFQATT and CDR2 SNEGSKA (reference sequence). The CDR3 totals 15 residues. The CDR3 DNA reads as TGCAGTGCTAGGAGACTGAGCCAAGGGGATCAGCCCCAGCATTTT. Translated: CSARRLSQGDQPQHF.

This chain links TRBV5-5 with TRBJ2-7; D is unclear. This CDR3 contains 13 residues. Germline values: CDR1 SGHKS, CDR2 YYEKEE (reference sequence). Trimming stripped 4 bases from V and 4 bases from J, with 12 bases between. For the CDR3, the DNA is TGTGCCAGCAGCCCTTCGGACCGTTACGAGCAGTACTTC. Its protein is CASSPSDRYEQYF.

This clonotype was counted many times. J is TRBJ1-2 and V is TRBV6-6; D possibly corresponds to TRBD1 (5 bases). V shed 0 bases and J shed 4 bases, with 12 bases lying between them. The CDR3 has 15 residues. CDR1 and CDR2 (germline): MNHNY, SVGAGI (reference sequence). For the CDR3, the DNA is TGTGCCAGCAGTTACTCAACCTCAGGGTCCTATGGCTACACCTTC. Translated: CASSYSTSGSYGYTF.

The table lists this clonotype with many counts. The gene calls are TRBV6-6 and TRBJ2-1; D gene unclear. The germline CDR1 and CDR2 sequences are MNHNY and SVGAGI (reference sequence). With 2 bases removed from V and 10 bases from J, the gap between germline ends came to 6 bases. The CDR3 sequence is 11 residues long. Here the CDR3 reads CASSYLREQFF. The CDR3, as DNA: TGTGCCAGCAGTTACCTCAGAGAGCAGTTCTTC.

This clonotype was observed many times. The chain joins TRBV9 to TRBJ2-5, with 10 bases identical to TRBD2. Germline V CDR1 and CDR2: SGDLS, YYNGEE. CDR3 length equals 16 residues. The V gene end was trimmed by 0 bases and the J gene end by 3 bases; junction bases not matched to a gene: 5. The DNA of the CDR3 is TGTGCCAGCAGCGTAGCCCTCGGGACTAGCGAAGAGACCCAGTACTTC. Translating it yields CASSVALGTSEETQYF.

This clonotype was recorded at least ten times. The chain is built from TRBV2 and TRBJ2-3, with D hard to call. CDR1 is SNHLY and CDR2 is FYNNEI in the germline V gene. V lost 7 bases and J lost 2, with 13 bases in between. The CDR3 covers 14 residues. The chain's CDR3 is CASNYQKYTDTQYF. CDR3 DNA: TGTGCCAGCAACTACCAGAAATACACAGATACGCAGTATTTT. The full variable domain, rest sourced from reference TRBV2 and TRBJ2-3, is EPEVTQTPSHQVTQMGQEVILRCVPISNHLYFYWYRQILGQKVEFLVSFYNNEISEKSEIFDDQFSVERPDGSNFTLKIRSTKLEDSAMYFCASNYQKYTDTQYFGPGTRLTVL.

The table lists this clonotype with many counts. J is TRBJ2-5 and V is TRBV9, with TRBD2 as a possible D gene (6 bases). With 2 bases removed from V and 5 bases from J, the gap between germline ends came to 25 bases. Germline CDR1 SGDLS, CDR2 YYNGEE. CDR3 size: 18 residues. This CDR3 is CASSVPPTREPSLETQYF. Here the CDR3 DNA reads TGTGCCAGCAGCGTCCCACCTACGCGGGAACCGAGCTTGGAGACCCAGTACTTC.

Worth noting for this clonotype: Sequence at one end of the junction differs from germline and may be a read error. The chain is built from TRBV6-2 or TRBV6-3 and TRBJ1-5; 9 bases match TRBD1. CDR3 length equals 14 residues. Germline CDR1 MNHEY, CDR2 SVGEGT. The CDR3 spells CATLSGTGSQPQNF. The CDR3 coding sequence is TGTGCCACCCTGTCCGGGACAGGGAGTCAGCCCCAGAATTTT.

In this sample, this clonotype is medium-sized. J is TRBJ1-6 and V is TRBV2; D remains ambiguous. Per germline, CDR1 SNHLY and CDR2 FYNNEI. V was clipped by 0 bases and J by 10 bases, with 19 bases between them. The CDR3 is 17 amino acids. The DNA of the CDR3 is TGTGCCAGCAGTGAAGCCCCCGGCAGAGGAGTAGAATCACCCCTCCACTTT. Its translation is CASSEAPGRGVESPLHF. Drawing the rest from reference TRBV2 and TRBJ1-6, the complete variable domain is EPEVTQTPSHQVTQMGQEVILRCVPISNHLYFYWYRQILGQKVEFLVSFYNNEISEKSEIFDDQFSVERPDGSNFTLKIRSTKLEDSAMYFCASSEAPGRGVESPLHFGNGTRLTVT.

This clonotype was recorded many times. V is TRBV28 and J is TRBJ1-4; 10 nucleotides align to TRBD1. CDR1 and CDR2 from the germline V gene are MDHEN and SYDVKM. With V trimmed by 3 bases and J by 0 bases, 10 bases remained unmatched. There are 19 residues in the CDR3. CDR3 sequence: CASSFVWTGGYATNEKLFF. DNA for the CDR3: TGTGCCAGCAGTTTCGTTTGGACAGGGGGGTATGCAACTAATGAAAAACTGTTTTTT. Drawing the rest from reference TRBV28 and TRBJ1-4, the complete variable domain is DVKVTQSSRYLVKRTGEKVFLECVQDMDHENMFWYRQDPGLGLRLIYFSYDVKMKEKGDIPEGYSVSREKKERFSLILESASTNQTSMYLCASSFVWTGGYATNEKLFFGSGTQLSVL.

This clonotype was picked up many times. The rearrangement uses TRBV7-6 and TRBJ2-5, with TRBD2 as a possible D gene (6 bases). CDR3 size: 15 residues. CDR1 SGHVS and CDR2 FNYEAQ come from the germline V gene. Trimming removed 4 bases from V and 2 bases from J, with 14 bases in between. The CDR3 sequence: CASSSLGTHQETQYF. CDR3 bases: TGTGCCAGCAGCTCCCTGGGGACTCATCAAGAGACCCAGTACTTC.

V usage is TRBV27 and J usage is TRBJ2-3, with a weak D call TRBD2 (7 bases). The CDR3 is made up of 15 amino acids. Trimming shortened V by 5 bases and J by 7 bases, and 19 bases separated the two germline ends. The V gene's germline CDR1 is MNHEY and CDR2 SMNVEV (reference sequence). CDR3 bases: TGTGCCAGCAGTCCCCCACGCGGGGGCGCGCATACGCAGTATTTT. Residues: CASSPPRGGAHTQYF.

The sample holds many counts of this clonotype. This chain joins TRBV20-1 and TRBJ2-7, with D possibly matching TRBD1 (6 bases). Germline V gene lookup returns CDR1 DFQATT and CDR2 SNEGSKA (reference sequence). The CDR3 consists of 16 residues. Between the trimmed V and J ends, which lost 1 base and 0 bases, there was a span of 16 bases. This CDR3 is CSARVPGQRYSYEQYF. In DNA, the CDR3 is TGCAGTGCTAGAGTGCCAGGACAGCGTTACTCCTACGAGCAGTACTTC.

In this sample, this clonotype turned up many times. The rearrangement uses TRBV7-6 and TRBJ1-4, with 10 bases aligning to TRBD1. V dropped 3 bases and J dropped 10; count of bases not matched to a gene: 14. Per the germline V gene, CDR1 is SGHVS and CDR2 is FNYEAQ. The CDR3 sequence is 17 residues long. The CDR3 bases are TGTGCCAGCAGCTTCGAACTGATCGGGACAGGGGACGCAAAACTGTTTTTT. Translated: CASSFELIGTGDAKLFF.

This clonotype was picked up many times. The chain uses TRBV5-1 and TRBJ2-3; TRBD1 aligns across 7 bases. Germline V gene sequence: CDR1 SGHRS, CDR2 YFSETQ. The CDR3 extends over 16 amino acids. V lost 2 bases and J lost 5; bases outside the gene matches: 11. CDR3 residues: CASSFLEGAEKDTQYF. The CDR3 region has the DNA TGCGCCAGCAGCTTTCTCGAGGGGGCTGAAAAAGATACGCAGTATTTT.

This clonotype was seen at least ten times. The chain is built from TRBV20-1 and TRBJ2-1; D is uncertain. This CDR3 has 12 amino acids. V lost 6 bases to trimming and J lost 4 bases, with 10 bases between them. Germline loops: CDR1 DFQATT, CDR2 SNEGSKA (reference sequence). Written as DNA, the CDR3 is TGCAGTGCCCAAACCGGTTACAATGAGCAGTTCTTC. Its translation: CSAQTGYNEQFF.

This clonotype was found many times. This rearrangement joins TRBV7-6 to TRBJ2-1, with 12 bases identical to TRBD2. Germline V gene data show CDR1 as SGHVS and CDR2 as FNYEAQ. V gave up 4 bases and J gave up 7 bases; unmatched junction bases: 8. The CDR3 consists of 16 residues. As DNA, the CDR3 is TGTGCCAGCAGCTACCTAGCGGGAGGGCCAGGGAATGAGCAGTTCTTC. It translates to CASSYLAGGPGNEQFF. Full variable domain (rest looked up from reference TRBV7-6 and TRBJ2-1): GAGVSQSPRYKVTKRGQDVALRCDPISGHVSLYWYRQALGQGPEFLTYFNYEAQQDKSGLPNDRFSAERPEGSISTLTIQRTEQRDSAMYRCASSYLAGGPGNEQFFGPGTRLTVL.

The sample holds many counts of this clonotype. The rearrangement links TRBV12-3 or TRBV12-4 to TRBJ2-2, with 10 bases that match TRBD1. The CDR3 spans 15 residues. V lost 4 bases to trimming and J lost 6 bases; unmatched junction nucleotides: 5. CDR3 in amino acids: CASSSRGQGPGELFF. CDR3 nucleotide sequence: TGTGCCAGCAGTTCCAGGGGACAGGGGCCCGGGGAGCTGTTTTTT.

The sample holds many counts of this clonotype. The rearrangement joins TRBV9 to TRBJ2-2; D gene unclear. V was pared by 4 bases and J by 4 bases, with 14 bases between. The CDR3 sequence is 15 residues long. The germline V gene encodes CDR1 SGDLS and CDR2 YYNGEE. DNA of the CDR3: TGTGCCAGCAGCCTAGAGCAATGGGGCACCGGGGAGCTGTTTTTT. It yields the protein CASSLEQWGTGELFF.

This clonotype has ten or more counts. The chain links TRBV29-1 to TRBJ1-1; D call uncertain. V was pared by 6 bases and J by 4 bases, with 18 bases between. The V gene's germline CDR1 is SQVTM and CDR2 ANQGSEA. CDR3 length: 14 residues. The CDR3 here is CSVTSRTVSTEAFF. The CDR3 coding sequence is TGCAGCGTCACTTCTCGTACAGTTTCCACTGAAGCTTTCTTT.

The CDR3 sequence is CASSTRGLAGGPNEQFF. DNA of the CDR3: TGTGCCAGTAGTACAAGGGGATTAGCGGGGGGGCCCAATGAGCAGTTCTTC. The V and J genes are TRBV19 and TRBJ2-1; 11 nucleotides match TRBD2. With V trimmed by 4 bases and J by 6 bases, 11 bases remained unmatched. CDR3 length: 17 residues. Germline V gene sequence: CDR1 LNHDA, CDR2 SQIVND (reference sequence).

This chain links TRBV12-3 or TRBV12-4 with TRBJ2-1; possible D gene TRBD2, 5 bases. The V end lost 6 bases, the J end lost 4 bases, and 16 bases lay between the germline ends. CDR3 size: 15 residues. CDR3 loop: CASRVLGRRYNEQFF. The CDR3 nucleotides read TGTGCCAGCAGGGTCTTGGGGAGACGATACAATGAGCAGTTCTTC.

The chain combines TRBV11-2 with TRBJ1-4, with TRBD1 matching 7 bases. V was pared by 3 bases and J by 7 bases, with 11 bases of the junction left unmatched. Germline CDR1 SGHAT, CDR2 FQNNGV. The length of the CDR3 is 16 residues. Here the CDR3 DNA reads TGTGCCAGCAGCTTTACAACAGGGGCGGGGAGTGAAAAACTGTTTTTT. It codes for CASSFTTGAGSEKLFF.

This clonotype was picked up many times. The chain couples TRBV6-2 or TRBV6-3 to TRBJ2-3, with D uncertain. CDR3 size: 14 residues. Per germline, CDR1 MNHEY and CDR2 SVGEGT. V lost 8 bases to trimming and J lost 1 base, with 13 bases between them. CDR3 nucleotides: TGTGCCAGCGGAGCTTTAGTTGGCACAGATACGCAGTATTTT. It translates to CASGALVGTDTQYF.

At least ten counts were recorded for this clonotype. J is TRBJ1-1 and V is TRBV9, with D perhaps TRBD1 (5 bases). Germline CDR1 and CDR2: SGDLS and YYNGEE. V gave up 0 bases and J gave up 3 bases, with 15 bases separating them. The CDR3 loop spans 16 amino acids. The CDR3 DNA sequence: TGTGCCAGCAGCGTAGCTGAGGGGCGACGGGACACTGAAGCTTTCTTT. This translates into CASSVAEGRRDTEAFF.